The table lists the clone carrying this TCR beta chain with a few counts. Its antigen is still unknown. The record originates from a study of cytomegalovirus exposure and HLA in healthy donors. As for the study in general: From about 180 million T cells, an earlier analysis saw roughly 120 million unique TCR beta sequences. Within an early data release were around 80 million unique TCRs drawn from HLA-typed donors.

The CDR3 covers 16 residues. Between the trimmed V and J ends, which lost 0 bases and 7 bases, there was a span of 15 bases. Germline CDR1 reads LNHNV; CDR2 reads YYDKDF (reference sequence). Overall study results and limits: Researchers reportedly found TCR beta sequences accurately predicted most subjects' HLA-A and HLA-B alleles. CMV serostatus stood as the only immune exposure information on hand.

PCR primers comprised 60 Vbeta and 13 Jbeta primers. Generated by immunoSEQ multiplex PCR, the TCRdb table keeps only in-frame clones and is missing some. The sample lists about 98,000 clones, about 81% seen once, with 1.4% in the top ten. Sequencing was performed on PBMCs. The receptor was isolated from a man aged 35 to 55 in good health and CMV-seronegative. The chain has TRBV15 and TRBJ1-4; TRBD1 is a possible D gene (5 bases). CDR3 nucleotides: TGTGCCACCAGCAGAGATCAGGGTGGCTGGAGTGAAAAACTGTTTTTT. Translation gives CATSRDQGGWSEKLFF.